Listed below are T cell receptor beta chains from one sample, sequenced in a study of regulatory T cells in long-lasting Graves disease. TCRdb redid the calling of the multiplex PCR reads with MiXCR, one entry per CDR3 protein. The sample records roughly 530,000 distinct CDR3 sequences, roughly a sixth being singletons. In addition, the sample was reused for a study of T cells in Graves' hyperthyroidism and ophthalmopathy.

The starting material was peripheral blood mononuclear cells (PBMCs), obtained at new diagnosis, from a patient treated with antithyroid drugs. These receptors originate from a woman aged 35-65 years with Graves disease. CDR3s include the opening cysteine and the closing phenylalanine or tryptophan. D genes are given only for firm matches. Some rows mark clone size as missing; the rest say once, few, many or name a class of expanded clone.

clone_size: many; v_call: TRBV12-3/TRBV12-4; d_call: TRBD1; j_call: TRBJ1-2; cdr3_nt: TGTGCCAGCAGTTCCGACAGGGGGGCTGGCTACACCTTC; cdr3_aa: CASSSDRGAGYTF
clone_size: NA; v_call: TRBV11-2; d_call: NA; j_call: TRBJ2-6; cdr3_nt: TGTGCCAGCAGCTTGAGGGACTCTGGGGCCAACGTCCTGACTTTC; cdr3_aa: CASSLRDSGANVLTF
clone_size: few; v_call: TRBV6-1; d_call: NA; j_call: TRBJ2-2; cdr3_nt: TGTGCCAGCCGGACCACCGGGGAGCTGTTTTTT; cdr3_aa: CASRTTGELFF
clone_size: few; v_call: TRBV7-8; d_call: NA; j_call: TRBJ2-3; cdr3_nt: TGTGCCAGCAGCCCCTGGGAATCTAGCACAGATACGCAGTATTTT; cdr3_aa: CASSPWESSTDTQYF
clone_size: many; v_call: TRBV7-8; d_call: TRBD1; j_call: TRBJ1-5; cdr3_nt: TGTGCCAGCAGTCAACTAGGACAGGGGCGCAATCAGCCCCAGCATTTT; cdr3_aa: CASSQLGQGRNQPQHF
clone_size: NA; v_call: TRBV9; d_call: TRBD1; j_call: TRBJ2-7; cdr3_nt: TGTGCCAGCAGCAAGGGACAGACCTACGAGCAGTACTTC; cdr3_aa: CASSKGQTYEQYF
clone_size: few; v_call: TRBV19; d_call: NA; j_call: TRBJ1-2; cdr3_nt: TGTGCCAGTAGTATGGCCCGGGCAGCTGGTCTATCTGGCTACACCTTC; cdr3_aa: CASSMARAAGLSGYTF
clone_size: few; v_call: TRBV2; d_call: NA; j_call: TRBJ2-2; cdr3_nt: TGTGCCAGCAGTGTTATAGTGACCGGGGAGCTGTTTTTT; cdr3_aa: CASSVIVTGELFF
clone_size: many; v_call: TRBV5-1; d_call: NA; j_call: TRBJ2-7; cdr3_nt: TGCGCCAGCAGCTTGGCCGGACTGAGCGAGCAGTACTTC; cdr3_aa: CASSLAGLSEQYF
clone_size: few; v_call: TRBV3-1; d_call: TRBD1; j_call: TRBJ2-2; cdr3_nt: TGTGCCAGCAGCCAGACGACAGGGGTCACCGGGGAGCTGTTTTTT; cdr3_aa: CASSQTTGVTGELFF
clone_size: few; v_call: TRBV24-1; d_call: NA; j_call: TRBJ2-7; cdr3_nt: TGTGCCACCAGTGATTCCGGGACCTACGAGCAGTACTTC; cdr3_aa: CATSDSGTYEQYF
clone_size: NA; v_call: TRBV5-6; d_call: NA; j_call: TRBJ2-2; cdr3_nt: TGTGCCAGCAGCTTGATGGGACCGTCCGTCCAGGGGGAGCTGTTTTTT; cdr3_aa: CASSLMGPSVQGELFF
clone_size: NA; v_call: TRBV19; d_call: NA; j_call: TRBJ1-6; cdr3_nt: TGTGCCAGTAGTATCGGGGGCAGGGTGGGCAATTCACCCCTCCACTTT; cdr3_aa: CASSIGGRVGNSPLHF
clone_size: NA; v_call: TRBV9; d_call: NA; j_call: TRBJ1-2; cdr3_nt: TGTGCCAGCAGCGTAGCGAACAGCGTCGGAGGCTACACCTTC; cdr3_aa: CASSVANSVGGYTF
clone_size: many; v_call: TRBV5-1; d_call: NA; j_call: TRBJ1-5; cdr3_nt: TGCGCCAGCAGCTTAAGCACAGGAAACAATCAGCCCCAGCATTTT; cdr3_aa: CASSLSTGNNQPQHF
clone_size: NA; v_call: TRBV9; d_call: NA; j_call: TRBJ2-1; cdr3_nt: TGTGCCAGCAGCTCAGTAGGCGACTCCTACAATGAGCAGTTCTTC; cdr3_aa: CASSSVGDSYNEQFF
clone_size: few; v_call: TRBV3-1; d_call: TRBD2; j_call: TRBJ2-1; cdr3_nt: TGTGCCAGCAGCCAAGGAGGTGTGCTAGCGGGGGGGCGGAGTGAGCAGTTCTTC; cdr3_aa: CASSQGGVLAGGRSEQFF
clone_size: few; v_call: TRBV10-2; d_call: NA; j_call: TRBJ2-5; cdr3_nt: TGCGCCAGCAGTGATTGGACTTCAGGGTTGACCCAGTACTTC; cdr3_aa: CASSDWTSGLTQYF
clone_size: many; v_call: TRBV7-9; d_call: NA; j_call: TRBJ2-1; cdr3_nt: TGTGCCAGCAGTGAAAGAGGTGAGCAGTTCTTC; cdr3_aa: CASSERGEQFF
clone_size: many; v_call: TRBV14; d_call: NA; j_call: TRBJ2-3; cdr3_nt: TGTGCCAGCAGCCAAGAAAAGGGATTTGACACAGATACGCAGTATTTT; cdr3_aa: CASSQEKGFDTDTQYF
clone_size: NA; v_call: TRBV10-3; d_call: NA; j_call: TRBJ2-1; cdr3_nt: TGTGCCATCAGTGAGCGTTCCGGGACCGCCTCCTACAATGAGCAGTTCTTC; cdr3_aa: CAISERSGTASYNEQFF
clone_size: NA; v_call: TRBV7-2; d_call: NA; j_call: TRBJ1-3; cdr3_nt: TGTGCCAGCAGCGGCAGCATCCAATTTGGAAACACCATATATTTT; cdr3_aa: CASSGSIQFGNTIYF
clone_size: many; v_call: TRBV11-2; d_call: NA; j_call: TRBJ1-5; cdr3_nt: TGTGCCAGCAGCACCCCCGGGGGCATCAATCAGCCCCAGCATTTT; cdr3_aa: CASSTPGGINQPQHF
clone_size: few; v_call: TRBV10-3; d_call: NA; j_call: TRBJ2-1; cdr3_nt: TGTGCCATCAGTGAGCGGGGTCACTCCTACAATGAGCAGTTCTTC; cdr3_aa: CAISERGHSYNEQFF
clone_size: many; v_call: TRBV2; d_call: NA; j_call: TRBJ1-5; cdr3_nt: TGTGCCAGCAGGGGCCCCACTGATAGCAATCAGCCCCAGCATTTT; cdr3_aa: CASRGPTDSNQPQHF
clone_size: many; v_call: TRBV6-2/TRBV6-3; d_call: NA; j_call: TRBJ2-5; cdr3_nt: TGTGCCAGCAGTTACTCTACGTGGGCAGGGCAGCAAGAGACCCAGTACTTC; cdr3_aa: CASSYSTWAGQQETQYF
clone_size: many; v_call: TRBV11-2; d_call: NA; j_call: TRBJ1-1; cdr3_nt: TGTGCCAGCAGCAGAGGAAGCGGTTCCATGAACACTGAAGCTTTCTTT; cdr3_aa: CASSRGSGSMNTEAFF
clone_size: many; v_call: TRBV11-2; d_call: NA; j_call: TRBJ2-7; cdr3_nt: TGTGCCAGCAGCTTAAACAGGGTATCCTACGAGCAGTACTTC; cdr3_aa: CASSLNRVSYEQYF
clone_size: many; v_call: TRBV10-1; d_call: NA; j_call: TRBJ2-5; cdr3_nt: TGCGCCAGCAGTGAAGGGTTAAGCCAAGAGACCCAGTACTTC; cdr3_aa: CASSEGLSQETQYF
clone_size: NA; v_call: TRBV2; d_call: NA; j_call: TRBJ2-1; cdr3_nt: TGTGCCAGCAACCTCGGGCCCTACAATGAGCAGTTCTTC; cdr3_aa: CASNLGPYNEQFF
clone_size: NA; v_call: TRBV29-1; d_call: TRBD1; j_call: TRBJ1-6; cdr3_nt: TGCAGCGCCCCCGGGACAGGGCCCGGAGATTCACCCCTCCACTTT; cdr3_aa: CSAPGTGPGDSPLHF
clone_size: many; v_call: TRBV28; d_call: NA; j_call: TRBJ1-3; cdr3_nt: TGTGCCAGCACCCCGGGTGGGGTAACAACTGGAAACACCATATATTTT; cdr3_aa: CASTPGGVTTGNTIYF
clone_size: many; v_call: TRBV4-1; d_call: TRBD1; j_call: TRBJ1-2; cdr3_nt: TGCGCCAGCAGCCAAGAAGCTGGGACAGAGGTCTATGGCTACACCTTC; cdr3_aa: CASSQEAGTEVYGYTF
clone_size: many; v_call: TRBV10-2; d_call: TRBD1; j_call: TRBJ2-7; cdr3_nt: TGCGCCAGCAGTGAGCATCAGGGGGCCCTGTACTTC; cdr3_aa: CASSEHQGALYF
clone_size: many; v_call: TRBV6-1; d_call: NA; j_call: TRBJ2-7; cdr3_nt: TGTGCCAGCAGTGAACGACTTAACTACGAGCAGTACTTC; cdr3_aa: CASSERLNYEQYF